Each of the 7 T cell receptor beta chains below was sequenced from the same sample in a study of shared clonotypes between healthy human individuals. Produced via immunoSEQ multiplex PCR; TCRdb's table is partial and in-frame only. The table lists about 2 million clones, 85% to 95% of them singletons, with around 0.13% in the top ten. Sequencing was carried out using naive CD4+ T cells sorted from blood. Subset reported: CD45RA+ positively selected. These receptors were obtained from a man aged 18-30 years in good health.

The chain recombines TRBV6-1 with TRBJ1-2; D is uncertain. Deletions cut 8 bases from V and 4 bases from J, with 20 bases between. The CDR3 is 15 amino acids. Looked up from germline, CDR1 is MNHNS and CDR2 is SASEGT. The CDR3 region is CASVAYRTESYGYTF. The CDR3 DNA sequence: TGTGCCAGCGTCGCCTATAGGACGGAGAGCTATGGCTACACCTTC.

CDR3 sequence: CASSDRLTSGNTIYF. The CDR3, as DNA: TGTGCCAGCAGTGACAGACTGACCTCTGGAAACACCATATATTTT. The chain carries TRBV6-1 and TRBJ1-3; D not resolved. V was cut by 3 bases and J by 0 bases, with 9 bases left in between. CDR3 length: 15 residues. Germline values: CDR1 MNHNS, CDR2 SASEGT.

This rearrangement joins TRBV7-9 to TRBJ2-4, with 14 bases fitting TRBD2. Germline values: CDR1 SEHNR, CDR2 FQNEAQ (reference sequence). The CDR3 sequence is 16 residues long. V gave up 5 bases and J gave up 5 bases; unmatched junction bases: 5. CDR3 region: CASSLGLAGVQNIQYF. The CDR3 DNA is TGTGCCAGCAGCCTGGGACTAGCGGGAGTCCAAAACATTCAGTACTTC.

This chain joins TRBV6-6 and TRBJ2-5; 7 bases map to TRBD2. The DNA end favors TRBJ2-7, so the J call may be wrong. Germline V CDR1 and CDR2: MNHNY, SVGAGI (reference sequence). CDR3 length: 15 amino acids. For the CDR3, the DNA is TGTGCCAGCGGTAGCGGGCCCAAGGACTCCTACGAGCAGTACTTC. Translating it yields CASGSGPKDSYEQYF.

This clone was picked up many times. Here the CDR3 reads CASSLFSGNSPLHF. The CDR3 DNA sequence: TGTGCCAGCAGCTTATTTTCGGGGAATTCACCCCTCCACTTT. This chain uses TRBV7-8 with TRBJ1-6; D not certain. V lost 2 bases to trimming and J lost 7 bases, with 9 bases between them. Looked up from germline, CDR1 is SGHVS and CDR2 is FQNEAQ. The CDR3 is made up of 14 amino acids.

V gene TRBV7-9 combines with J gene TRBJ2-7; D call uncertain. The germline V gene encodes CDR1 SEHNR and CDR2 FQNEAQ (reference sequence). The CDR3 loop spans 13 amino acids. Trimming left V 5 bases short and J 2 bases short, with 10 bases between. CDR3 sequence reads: CASSHQETYEQYF. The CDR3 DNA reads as TGTGCCAGCAGCCACCAGGAAACCTACGAGCAGTACTTC.

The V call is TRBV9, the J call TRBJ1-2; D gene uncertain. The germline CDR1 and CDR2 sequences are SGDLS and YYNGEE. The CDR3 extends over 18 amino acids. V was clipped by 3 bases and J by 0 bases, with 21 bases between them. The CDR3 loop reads CASSAKDSILRSNYGYTF. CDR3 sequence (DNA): TGTGCCAGCAGCGCTAAAGACTCAATTTTAAGGTCTAACTATGGCTACACCTTC.